This is a list of T cell receptor beta chains from one sample in a study of cytomegalovirus exposure and HLA in healthy donors. Here immunoSEQ multiplex PCR was the method, and the copy in TCRdb shows in-frame clones only, minus some. This table has some 200,000 clones, approximately 79% appearing once. Sequenced sample: PBMCs. The receptors come from a man in his fifties in good health and CMV-seronegative. The CDR3 runs from the conserved cysteine through the conserved F or W. The D gene is left open where the match is weak. For some rows the clone size is stated as once, few or many, or as a class when expanded; others skip it.

>TRBV19|.|TRBJ2-7|.
CASSIYQAYEQYF
TGTGCCAGTAGTATCTATCAAGCCTACGAGCAGTACTTC
>TRBV5-1|TRBD1|TRBJ2-7|.
CASSPGGQATYEQYF
TGCGCCAGCAGCCCTGGGGGACAGGCTACCTACGAGCAGTACTTC
>TRBV19|.|TRBJ1-1|.
CASRTNRAANTEAFF
TGTGCCAGTAGGACTAACAGGGCCGCGAACACTGAAGCTTTCTTT
>TRBV28|.|TRBJ1-4|.
CASSTPDSNEKLFF
TGTGCCAGCAGCACCCCCGACAGTAATGAAAAACTGTTTTTT
>TRBV6-1|.|TRBJ1-1|few
CASSDKGAAGRTEAFF
TGTGCCAGCAGTGATAAGGGTGCGGCAGGGCGTACTGAAGCTTTCTTT
>TRBV28|TRBD1|TRBJ1-2|few
CASRGDSFYGYTF
TGTGCCAGCCGTGGGGACAGCTTCTATGGCTACACCTTC
>TRBV5-4|TRBD2|TRBJ2-3|.
CATPGGPTSGGTDTQYF
TGTGCGACTCCGGGGGGCCCCACTAGCGGGGGAACGGATACGCAGTATTTT
>TRBV28|.|TRBJ1-1|.
CASSRDTPQAFF
TGTGCCAGCAGTCGGGACACGCCTCAAGCTTTCTTT
>TRBV27|TRBD1|TRBJ1-5|.
CASSSIGGGKNVQPQHF
TGTGCCAGCAGTTCAATAGGGGGCGGAAAGAATGTTCAGCCCCAGCATTTT
>TRBV10-3|.|TRBJ2-7|.
CAISGETRGNLWEQYF
TGTGCCATCAGTGGGGAGACTAGGGGAAATTTATGGGAGCAGTACTTC
>TRBV30|.|TRBJ2-3|.
CAWRGPADTQYF
TGTGCCTGGAGGGGGCCGGCAGATACGCAGTATTTT
>TRBV28|.|TRBJ1-1|.
CASSLPNLRAGDTEAFF
TGTGCCAGCAGTTTACCCAACCTGAGGGCCGGGGACACTGAAGCTTTCTTT
>TRBV5-1|TRBD1|TRBJ2-2|.
CASRQGATGELFF
TGCGCCAGTAGACAGGGCGCCACCGGGGAGCTGTTTTTT
>TRBV9|.|TRBJ1-2|.
CASSVAAGREYYGYTF
TGTGCCAGCAGCGTAGCTGCCGGTCGGGAGTACTATGGCTACACCTTC
>TRBV9|.|TRBJ2-7|few
CASSEGSSPYEQYF
TGTGCCAGCAGCGAGGGGTCCTCGCCCTACGAGCAGTACTTC
>TRBV27|TRBD1|TRBJ1-2|once
CASSSDRGRGYTF
TGTGCCAGCAGTTCCGACAGGGGGAGGGGCTACACCTTC
>TRBV4-2|.|TRBJ2-1|.
CASGQESGDPNEQFF
TGTGCCAGCGGCCAAGAATCGGGAGATCCCAATGAGCAGTTCTTC
>TRBV5-8|.|TRBJ1-2|.
CASNLQGRLYGYTF
TGTGCCAGCAACCTACAGGGCAGGCTCTATGGCTACACCTTC
>TRBV5-5|.|TRBJ2-5|.
CASSRNQETQYF
TGTGCCAGCAGTCGTAACCAAGAGACCCAGTACTTC
>TRBV6-1|.|TRBJ2-2|.
CASSEYRQVRNANTGELFF
TGTGCCAGCAGTGAATATAGGCAGGTAAGAAACGCGAACACCGGGGAGCTGTTTTTT
>TRBV2|TRBD1|TRBJ1-4|.
CASSEVSGQKEKLFF
TGTGCCAGCAGTGAAGTCTCGGGACAGAAAGAAAAACTGTTTTTT
>TRBV5-4|TRBD2|TRBJ2-7|.
CASSLDGISLAGVAEQYF
TGTGCCAGCAGCTTGGATGGAATCAGCCTAGCGGGAGTCGCCGAGCAGTACTTC
>TRBV5-4|.|TRBJ2-7|.
CASSFSVSSYEQYF
TGTGCCAGCAGCTTCTCGGTGAGCTCCTACGAGCAGTACTTC
>TRBV30|.|TRBJ1-6|.
CAWRPRAGESSPLHF
TGTGCCTGGAGGCCAAGGGCAGGGGAGAGTTCACCCCTCCACTTT
>TRBV30|TRBD2|TRBJ2-3|.
CAWNEGGRAADTQYF
TGTGCCTGGAATGAGGGAGGGAGGGCCGCAGATACGCAGTATTTT
>TRBV28|.|TRBJ2-5|once
CASSIYKGQETQYF
TGTGCCAGCAGTATATACAAGGGGCAAGAGACCCAGTACTTC
>TRBV7-2|TRBD1|TRBJ2-7|.
CASSLAGDRVEQYF
TGTGCCAGCAGCTTAGCTGGGGACAGGGTCGAGCAGTACTTC
>TRBV10-1|.|TRBJ2-7|.
CASSDGPYEQYF
TGCGCCAGCAGTGATGGCCCTTACGAGCAGTACTTC
>TRBV27|.|TRBJ1-1|.
CASSLGGGYTEAFF
TGTGCCAGCAGTTTAGGGGGCGGATACACTGAAGCTTTCTTT
>TRBV7-9|TRBD2|TRBJ2-1|.
CATLAEIYNEQFF
TGTGCCACACTAGCGGAAATCTACAATGAGCAGTTCTTC
>TRBV7-6|.|TRBJ2-7|.
CASSLGQNYEQYF
TGTGCCAGCAGCTTAGGACAGAACTACGAGCAGTACTTC
>TRBV20-1|.|TRBJ1-1|.
CSARTYRGAFF
TGCAGTGCTAGAACCTATCGAGGAGCTTTCTTT
>TRBV15|.|TRBJ1-3|.
CATSRDLGATSGNTIYF
TGTGCCACCAGCAGAGATCTGGGGGCCACCTCTGGAAACACCATATATTTT
>TRBV5-1|TRBD2|TRBJ2-7|.
CASSPGLASGYEQYF
TGCGCCAGCAGCCCGGGACTAGCATCGGGCTACGAGCAGTACTTC
>TRBV28|.|TRBJ2-1|.
CASSSWAGHRDEQFF
TGTGCCAGCAGTTCCTGGGCGGGTCACCGAGATGAGCAGTTCTTC